These 8 T cell receptor beta chains were sequenced from one sample in a study of blood T cells in healthy people across ages. Sample-barcoded 5' priming and a J-beta primer mix drove a second PCR of roughly 6 to 12 cycles. MiXCR was run by TCRdb on the 5' RACE reads, yielding one entry per CDR3 protein. The sample yields about 640,000 distinct CDR3 sequences, roughly 31% seen once. The material sequenced was blood. These receptor sequences come from a woman of 80 years or more in good health.

There are many counts of this clonotype. The rearrangement links TRBV9 to TRBJ1-2, with 11 bases matching TRBD1. CDR1 SGDLS and CDR2 YYNGEE come from the germline V gene. The trim removed 3 bases at V and 7 bases at J, leaving 8 bases unmatched. This CDR3 region has 15 residues. For the CDR3, the DNA is TGTGCCAGCAGCGCCGGACAGGGGGCAAAGAGTGGCTACACCTTC. This sequence encodes CASSAGQGAKSGYTF.

The genes are TRBV6-6 and TRBJ1-5; D is perhaps TRBD1 (5 bases). The CDR3 runs to 17 residues. The germline V gene has CDR1 MNHNY and CDR2 SVGAGI (reference sequence). V lost 5 bases and J lost 2, with 19 bases in between. CDR3 DNA sequence: TGTGCCAGCAGTCCCCCCAGGGATTTTGGGGGCAATCAGCCCCAGCATTTT. This translates into CASSPPRDFGGNQPQHF.

This clonotype occurred many times. This rearrangement joins TRBV7-7 to TRBJ2-5; TRBD2 matches at 9 bases. V lost 4 bases, J lost 4 bases, and 4 bases stayed unmatched. Per the germline V gene, CDR1 is SSHAT and CDR2 is FNYEAQ (reference sequence). This CDR3 spans 14 amino acids. The CDR3 spells CASSSQTSGETQYF. CDR3 bases: TGTGCCAGCAGCTCCCAGACTAGCGGAGAGACCCAGTACTTC.

This clonotype occurred many times. The chain carries TRBV7-2 and TRBJ2-5, with a tentative D call TRBD1 (5 bases). Deletions cut 2 bases from V and 2 bases from J, with 15 bases between. CDR1 is SGHTA, CDR2 FQGNSA, per germline. This CDR3 comprises 16 residues. CDR3 region: CASSLYETAIQETQYF. The CDR3 DNA reads as TGTGCCAGCAGCTTATACGAGACAGCAATTCAAGAGACCCAGTACTTC.

Details on this clonotype: Being one base from a much bigger clone, this may be a read error. The chain links TRBV4-3 to TRBJ2-1, with 13 bases fitting TRBD2. The CDR3 contains 19 residues. With V trimmed by 3 bases and J by 3 bases, 11 bases remained unmatched. Germline lookup yields CDR1 LGHNA and CDR2 YSLEER. Written as DNA, the CDR3 is TGCGCCAGCAGCCACGACAGACTAGCGGGGGGCTCGGTCTACAATGAGCAGTTCTTC. This translates into CASSHDRLAGGSVYNEQFF.

The chain combines TRBV28 with TRBJ2-5; no clear D gene. The CDR3 has 14 residues. The germline gives CDR1 MDHEN, CDR2 SYDVKM. V was clipped by 6 bases and J by 4 bases, with 15 bases between them. The CDR3 bases are TGTGCCAGCAGCCCCGGGTCGGTGGGAGAGACCCAGTACTTC. Its translation: CASSPGSVGETQYF.

This clonotype was seen more than once but under ten times. This sequence joins TRBV20-1 and TRBJ2-1; D perhaps matches TRBD1 (6 bases). Between the trimmed V and J ends, which lost 5 bases and 8 bases, there was a span of 10 bases. The CDR3 covers 11 residues. CDR1 DFQATT and CDR2 SNEGSKA come from the germline V gene (reference sequence). The CDR3 region is CSAYRVDEQFF. CDR3 nucleotide sequence: TGCAGTGCTTACAGGGTCGATGAGCAGTTCTTC.

V usage is TRBV27 and J usage is TRBJ2-1, with TRBD1 matching 9 bases. Trimming at V came to 5 bases and at J to 2 bases, leaving 7 bases not matched to a gene. Germline CDR1 MNHEY, CDR2 SMNVEV (reference sequence). The CDR3 sequence is 16 residues long. Here the CDR3 reads CASSIEGTGPYNEQFF. The CDR3 bases are TGTGCCAGCAGTATCGAGGGGACAGGGCCCTACAATGAGCAGTTCTTC.